This T cell receptor (beta chain) appears in the sequencing data of a study of identical twins (dated by TCRdb to the mid-2010s). Turning to the overall study: To test whether fetal clonotypes persist, this study deep-sequenced TCR alpha and beta repertoires from monozygotic twins, from unrelated adults of various ages, and from cord blood. Replicate twin experiments were performed at different times using different library preparation protocols to rule out contamination.

Every donor in the study was a healthy Caucasian. Using Miltenyi CD45RO+ enrichment and human naive T-cell isolation kits, memory (CD45RO+) and naive T cells were isolated from PBMC. Broad study findings and their caveats: Excess twin sharing in beta out-of-frame sequences was weaker because fewer shared sequences lowered the signal-to-noise ratio. Recombination models systematically underestimated out-of-frame TCR alpha sharing in monozygotic twins but agreed with sharing between unrelated individuals. Invariant T cells such as MAIT and iNKT could partly confound zero-insertion analyses, although diverse VJ usage argued against such confounding for most clonotypes. Conclusions relied on cross-sectional statistical analysis, since the same donors could not be followed over many years. Compared with coincidental sharing between unrelated individuals, out-of-frame TCR alpha sequences shared between twins showed an excess of sequences with low generation probability. Fewer insertions were carried by abundant cord blood beta clonotypes, a similar but weaker trend appeared in young adult naive repertoires, and no such trend appeared in memory repertoires.

Receptors were amplified or captured by 5' RACE. TCRdb names Illumina HiSeq 2000 as the instrument used. Template switching added a universal primer binding site, and the final cDNA carried a unique molecular identifier that allowed TCR cDNA molecules to be counted accurately. Specific primers in the conserved constant-segment region were used to synthesize first-strand cDNA for the TCR alpha and beta chains. To control for contamination, each cDNA library was double barcoded with a SMART-Mk sample barcode plus Illumina barcodes. TruSeq adapter sequences and Illumina sample barcodes were added in two successive PCR steps. TCR alpha and beta cDNA libraries were sequenced on the Illumina HiSeq platform with custom primers. Processing in the source paper ran as follows. Unique molecular identifiers were extracted from raw reads with MiGEC, and CDR3 positions were determined with MiXCR. Recombination models were inferred per individual with the repgenHMM and IGoR tools using an EM algorithm. Shared clonotype analysis was performed with the tcR package in R, normalizing sharing by the product of cloneset sizes. Out-of-frame nonproductive sequences were analyzed to study raw recombination free of thymic and clonal selection effects. Using fastp trimming at Q25 and MiXCR clonotype assembly, TCRdb reanalyzed the public sequencing data and kept in-frame beta chains. Duplicate CDR3 protein sequences are folded into a single record with the most common DNA and genes. The V and J calls reflect TCRdb's pipeline rather than the authors' work. The sample table records more than 200,000 distinct CDR3 sequences; around a tenth of these occur just once. The top ten clones comprise 5% to 5.5% of the sample.

This clonotype was counted only a few times. Its cognate antigen has yet to be identified. Per-base quality was not reported, and no clone a single base away is much larger than it. Relative to germline, V is 3 bases shorter and J is 4 bases shorter, with 15 bases between their ends. The CDR3 measures 14 amino acids from cysteine to phenylalanine. Just CDR3 DNA is preserved here, 42 bases in frame from base 1. As encoded in the germline V gene (reference sequence), CDR1 is DFQATT while CDR2 is SNEGSKA. The source material was memory (CD45RO+) T cells sorted from blood. Read against the paper, the sample's cell subset or site label means: CD45RO+ enriched T cells. Recombination joined TRBV20-1 with TRBJ2-5; the D region possibly corresponds to TRBD1 (5 bases align). This TCR was recovered from a woman under 30 in good health. Here is the DNA: TGCAGTGCTAGTTTTAGACAGAGTGGAGAGACCCAGTACTTC. It specifies CSASFRQSGETQYF.